Each of the 28 T cell receptor beta chains below was sequenced from the same sample in a study of T and B cells in COVID-19 patients. BIOMED2 TRB-A/B primer pools were used in multiplex TRB PCR. TCRdb re-analysed the multiplex PCR reads in MiXCR, keeping a single row per CDR3 protein. The sample lists 13,000 to 15,000 distinct CDR3 sequences, approximately 30% occurring once. TRB was amplified from about 250-500 ng of blood genomic DNA. Sequenced input: blood. The receptors here all came from a human donor who had recovered from COVID-19.

This clonotype has only a few counts. This chain connects TRBV5-4 to TRBJ2-2; possible D gene TRBD2, 5 bases. CDR1 and CDR2 from the germline V gene are SGHNT and YYREEE (reference sequence). This CDR3 has 13 amino acids. V was clipped by 2 bases and J by 4 bases, with 6 bases between them. The CDR3 DNA reads TGTGCCAGCAGCTTTCGGGGCACCGGGGAGCTGTTTTTT. Translating gives CASSFRGTGELFF.

The chain is built from TRBV13 and TRBJ1-1; D unclear. The germline gives CDR1 PRHDT, CDR2 FYEKMQ (reference sequence). The V end was cut by 5 bases, the J end by 6 bases, with 16 bases between. CDR3 length: 14 amino acids. The CDR3 loop is CASSPRYSMSEAFF. Here the CDR3 DNA reads TGTGCCAGCAGCCCGCGGTACAGTATGTCTGAAGCTTTCTTT.

The chain carries TRBV11-2 and TRBJ1-2, with D unresolved. CDR3 length: 14 amino acids. V dropped 1 base and J dropped 5 bases, with 11 bases sitting between them. Germline loops: CDR1 SGHAT, CDR2 FQNNGV. In nucleotides, the CDR3 is TGTGCCAGCAGCTTAGGGCTTAGAGAGTATGGCTACACCTTC. Amino acids: CASSLGLREYGYTF.

In this sample, this clonotype turned up a few times. J is TRBJ1-5 and V is TRBV12-3 or TRBV12-4; possibly TRBD1 for D (6 bases). V shed 7 bases and J shed 5 bases, with 9 bases lying between them. The CDR3 runs to 12 residues. CDR3 in DNA: TGTGCCAGCACCAGACAGGATCAGCCCCAGCATTTT. Translation: CASTRQDQPQHF.

This clonotype was found many times. The chain couples TRBV6-5 to TRBJ2-1; D gene uncertain. Trimming removed 6 bases at V and 13 bases at J, with 13 bases between. CDR3 size: 11 residues. Germline CDR1 is MNHEY and CDR2 is SVGAGI. CDR3 residues: CASSSGQRQFF. CDR3 coding DNA: TGTGCCAGCAGCTCCGGTCAGCGTCAGTTCTTC.

In its sample, this clonotype ranks as medium-sized. This sequence joins TRBV29-1 and TRBJ1-2, with D unresolved. The CDR3 loop spans 11 amino acids. Deletions cut 4 bases from V and 4 bases from J, with 7 bases between. Germline CDR1 SQVTM, CDR2 ANQGSEA. In DNA, the CDR3 is TGCAGCGTTGCGGGCCTCTATGGCTACACCTTC. This codes for CSVAGLYGYTF.

The rearrangement joins TRBV6-1 to TRBJ1-2, with 7 bases that match TRBD1. CDR1 and CDR2 from the germline V gene are MNHNS and SASEGT. V gave up 11 bases and J gave up 0 bases; unmatched junction bases: 15. CDR3 size: 16 residues. CDR3 residues: CACGRGQLLSNYGYTF. In nucleotides, the CDR3 is TGTGCCTGCGGGAGGGGGCAGCTCCTTTCTAACTATGGCTACACCTTC.

V is TRBV6-6 and J is TRBJ1-3; unclear D gene. The germline gives CDR1 MNHNY, CDR2 SVGAGI (reference sequence). The CDR3 spans 12 residues. Trimming pared 7 bases from V and 4 bases from J, leaving 8 bases between. CDR3 in amino acids: CASILGGNTIYF. The DNA of the CDR3 is TGTGCCAGCATACTAGGGGGAAACACCATATATTTT.

The genes are TRBV5-1 and TRBJ2-7, with a possible D match to TRBD1 (5 bases). Trimming shortened V by 0 bases and J by 4 bases, and 14 bases separated the two germline ends. The CDR3 is 15 amino acids. Germline assignment: CDR1 SGHRS and CDR2 YFSETQ. The CDR3 DNA sequence: TGCGCCAGCAGCTTGGCGACAGTAGGTTGGTACGAGCAGTACTTC. The encoded protein is CASSLATVGWYEQYF.

There are a few counts of this clonotype. The gene calls are TRBV5-1 and TRBJ2-1; D ambiguous. This CDR3 region has 16 residues. CDR1 is SGHRS, CDR2 YFSETQ, per germline. Trimming cost V 4 bases and J 0 bases, with 14 bases left between them. The CDR3 here is CASSTSPGDSYNEQFF. The CDR3 region has the DNA TGCGCCAGCAGCACGTCCCCGGGTGACTCCTACAATGAGCAGTTCTTC.

This clonotype appeared a few times. The J gene is TRBJ1-5, the V gene TRBV30; 8 bases map to TRBD1. Germline CDR1 reads GTSNPN; CDR2 reads SVGIG (reference sequence). J lost 7 bases, V lost 3 bases, and 8 bases had no gene match. The CDR3 totals 14 residues. The CDR3 nucleotides are TGTGCCTGGAGCCAGCTACAGGGGGACCAGCCCCAGCATTTT. This sequence encodes CAWSQLQGDQPQHF.

This clonotype has ten or more counts. V is TRBV30 and J is TRBJ1-6, with D maybe TRBD1 (5 bases). This CDR3 region has 20 residues. Germline V gene data show CDR1 as GTSNPN and CDR2 as SVGIG (reference sequence). V lost 3 bases, J lost 0 bases, and 24 bases lay in between. This CDR3 is CAWSTWGRAFEGSYNSPLHF. Here the CDR3 DNA reads TGTGCCTGGAGCACCTGGGGCAGGGCCTTCGAGGGCTCCTATAATTCACCCCTCCACTTT.

This clonotype has a count of ten or more. This sequence joins TRBV6-1 and TRBJ1-5; no reliable D call. CDR3 size: 13 residues. Germline CDR1 reads MNHNS; CDR2 reads SASEGT. Trimming removed 7 bases from V and 7 bases from J, with 14 bases in between. The DNA of the CDR3 is TGTGCCAGCATGTTCGGTGTTAGGCAGCCCCAGCATTTT. Translating it yields CASMFGVRQPQHF.

The V and J genes are TRBV28 and TRBJ2-7, with D maybe TRBD2 (6 bases). CDR1 is MDHEN and CDR2 is SYDVKM in the germline V gene. V was clipped by 2 bases and J by 3 bases, with 14 bases between them. This CDR3 has 15 residues. CDR3 bases: TGTGCCAGCAGTTTAGGGTCTAGCGTTGGCTACGAGCAGTACTTC. This sequence encodes CASSLGSSVGYEQYF.

This clonotype was seen many times. The V call is TRBV6-6, the J call TRBJ2-7; 10 bases match TRBD2. CDR1 is MNHNY, CDR2 SVGAGI, per germline (reference sequence). V shed 3 bases and J 4 bases; nucleotides not matched to a gene: 6. The CDR3 runs to 15 residues. CDR3 amino acids: CASSYSGGNGYEQYF. DNA for the CDR3: TGTGCCAGCAGTTATAGCGGGGGGAACGGGTACGAGCAGTACTTC.

This clonotype is medium-sized by share. The chain recombines TRBV29-1 with TRBJ1-3; possibly TRBD1 for D (5 bases). Per the germline V gene, CDR1 is SQVTM and CDR2 is ANQGSEA. V was trimmed by 0 bases and J by 0 bases, leaving 18 bases between them. This CDR3 is 18 amino acids long. The CDR3 bases are TGCAGCGTTGAAGATCCTCAGACAGATTCCTACTCTGGAAACACCATATATTTT. Its translation is CSVEDPQTDSYSGNTIYF.

V is TRBV4-1 and J is TRBJ2-7; D gene ambiguous. The CDR3 is 15 amino acids. The germline V gene encodes CDR1 MGHRA and CDR2 YSYEKL. V was cut by 5 bases and J by 0 bases, with 14 bases left in between. CDR3 in DNA: TGCGCCAGCAGCGTCGGATTTGTTGCCTCCTACGAGCAGTACTTC. Translated, it gives CASSVGFVASYEQYF.

This clonotype was counted ten times or more. The V call is TRBV19, the J call TRBJ1-5; no firm D call. Germline lookup yields CDR1 LNHDA and CDR2 SQIVND (reference sequence). This CDR3 contains 13 residues. The germline V and J ends were trimmed by 6 bases and 7 bases, with 13 bases remaining between them. This CDR3 reads CASSFGSWQPQHF. In DNA, the CDR3 is TGTGCCAGTAGCTTTGGTAGTTGGCAGCCCCAGCATTTT.

This clonotype rates as medium-sized. The J gene is TRBJ1-1, the V gene TRBV19; D is ambiguous. The germline V and J ends were trimmed by 5 bases and 3 bases, with 13 bases remaining between them. Germline-derived CDR1 and CDR2 are LNHDA and SQIVND (reference sequence). CDR3 size: 14 residues. The CDR3 nucleotides are TGTGCCAGTAGTTCGGGTGATGGGTACACTGAAGCTTTCTTT. Protein sequence: CASSSGDGYTEAFF.

The rearrangement joins TRBV6-5 to TRBJ2-7; 9 nucleotides match TRBD2. CDR3 length: 14 amino acids. CDR1 is MNHEY, CDR2 SVGAGI, per germline. With 7 bases clipped from V and 2 bases from J, the junction kept 6 bases outside the gene matches. The CDR3 DNA is TGTGCCAGCACCCCGACTAGCGGAACCTACGAGCAGTACTTC. The encoded protein is CASTPTSGTYEQYF.

This clonotype was recorded once. J is TRBJ2-7 and V is TRBV29-1; no clear D. V gave up 5 bases and J gave up 5 bases, with 7 bases separating them. Germline loops: CDR1 SQVTM, CDR2 ANQGSEA. This CDR3 region has 10 residues. The CDR3 spells CSVRSNEQYF. CDR3 sequence (DNA): TGCAGCGTTAGGTCGAACGAGCAGTACTTC.

In its sample, this clonotype is medium-sized. The chain carries TRBV19 and TRBJ2-1; TRBD2 aligns across 12 bases. The CDR3 loop spans 19 amino acids. Germline trimming cut 6 bases from V and 8 bases from J; bases unmatched to any gene: 20. Germline lookup yields CDR1 LNHDA and CDR2 SQIVND (reference sequence). The CDR3 protein is CASREIIGSSGRAGYEQFF. The CDR3 DNA reads TGTGCCAGTAGGGAGATAATAGGATCTAGCGGGAGGGCAGGGTATGAGCAGTTCTTC. The variable domain in full, completed from reference TRBV19 and TRBJ2-1, reads DGGITQSPKYLFRKEGQNVTLSCEQNLNHDAMYWYRQDPGQGLRLIYYSQIVNDFQKGDIAEGYSVSREKKESFPLTVTSAQKNPTAFYLCASREIIGSSGRAGYEQFFGPGTRLTVL.

This clonotype occurred a few times. The rearrangement uses TRBV14 and TRBJ2-1; D is perhaps TRBD1 (5 bases). V lost 4 bases and J lost 10, with 11 bases in between. This CDR3 is 12 amino acids long. Germline CDR1 and CDR2: SGHDN and FVKESK. The CDR3 loop reads CASSPGRGEQFF. The CDR3 DNA reads TGTGCCAGCAGCCCAGGTAGGGGCGAGCAGTTCTTC.

The CDR3 sequence is CASSYIGSGELFF. Here the CDR3 DNA reads TGTGCCAGCAGTTACATCGGTTCCGGGGAGCTGTTTTTT. The chain employs TRBV6-5 and TRBJ2-2; D gene unclear. Trimming cost V 2 bases and J 6 bases, with 7 bases left between them. The CDR3 sequence is 13 residues long. Germline V gene lookup returns CDR1 MNHEY and CDR2 SVGAGI.

This chain uses TRBV28 with TRBJ2-7, with D maybe TRBD1 (6 bases). CDR1 is MDHEN and CDR2 is SYDVKM in the germline V gene. V was cut by 2 bases and J by 0 bases, with 8 bases left in between. This CDR3 is built from 14 residues. The DNA for the CDR3 is TGTGCCAGCAGTTTACCGGACAGCTCCTACGAGCAGTACTTC. Translated, it gives CASSLPDSSYEQYF.

The chain couples TRBV19 to TRBJ2-3; TRBD1 matches at 12 bases. Losses at the gene ends were 10 bases for V and 4 bases for J; bases not matched to a gene: 12. CDR1 and CDR2 from the germline V gene are LNHDA and SQIVND (reference sequence). This CDR3 spans 16 amino acids. For the CDR3, the DNA is TGTGCCACCGCACCGGGGACAGGGGGCGAGGCAGATACGCAGTATTTT. This sequence encodes CATAPGTGGEADTQYF.

The CDR3 protein is CSAREGVVDTQYF. DNA for the CDR3: TGCAGTGCTAGAGAGGGCGTGGTAGATACGCAGTATTTT. The chain combines TRBV20-1 with TRBJ2-3, with no clear D. The CDR3 is made up of 13 amino acids. CDR1 and CDR2 from the germline V gene are DFQATT and SNEGSKA (reference sequence). V was pared by 0 bases and J by 5 bases, with 9 bases between.

Only a few counts were recorded for this clonotype. This rearrangement joins TRBV5-1 to TRBJ1-1; D is uncertain. Germline CDR1 is SGHRS and CDR2 is YFSETQ. V was pared by 4 bases and J by 1 base, with 11 bases between. This CDR3 region has 14 residues. CDR3 bases: TGCGCCAGCAGCCTAGGTGTAAGGAACACTGAAGCTTTCTTT. Its protein is CASSLGVRNTEAFF.